This is a list of T cell receptor beta chains from one sample in a study of identical twins. TCRdb processed the 5' RACE reads anew with MiXCR; each CDR3 protein has one entry. The table includes about 200,000 distinct CDR3 sequences, under 10% detected once. These data were also reused for a study on yellow fever vaccine responses in identical twins.

The specimen sequenced was memory (CD45RO+) T cells sorted from blood. These receptors were collected from a woman aged 18-29 years in good health. CDR3s include the opening cysteine and the closing phenylalanine or tryptophan.

TRBV6-1	CASNPFPGDYNEQFF
TRBV15	CATSVGGPRNEQFF
TRBV20-1	CSARGDRDTEAFF
TRBV7-2	CASSPPGAFEAFF
TRBV28	CASSSHRPGDQPQHF
TRBV18	CASSPGLDTDTQYF
TRBV6-1	CASSPFGAGSNTGELFF
TRBV20-1	CSATPAGLGRETQYF
TRBV21-1	CASSKGTGRTGELFF
TRBV9	CASQPRNTGELFF
TRBV25-1	CASSATSNQPQHF
TRBV28	CASSLLRQNYGYTF
TRBV5-1	CASNTGETQYF
TRBV2	CASGIEGNYGYTF
TRBV28	CASILGADTATNEKLFF
TRBV19	CASRNRGTGELFF
TRBV7-2	CASSSLSYEQYF
TRBV7-3	CASSALAGGPDTQYF
TRBV4-1	CASSFEREPPTDTQYF
TRBV7-2	CASSSSPGTLNEQFF
TRBV7-9	CASTKDGYNEQFF
TRBV28	CASRPSSYEQYF
TRBV6-1	CASRRDRGLENLNIQYF
TRBV4-2	CASSLPSGDYNEQFF
TRBV12-3/TRBV12-4	CASSPTGGNTIYF
TRBV20-1	CSAPRGGRGTDTQYF
TRBV4-2	CASSQLGQGEGYTF
TRBV5-1	CASSLGQGATLDYGYTF
TRBV6-5	CASSYSGRGSYEQYF
TRBV2	CASSEEARGTDTQYF
TRBV20-1	CSARGEGTYEQYF
TRBV20-1	CSAGGSFGGELFF
TRBV7-2	CASSAGETRGADTQYF
TRBV5-1	CASSFDRAGRGDTQYF
TRBV2	CATRVEGASTGELFF
TRBV7-2	CASSRRGSSGRPNEQYF
TRBV7-9	CASSFLDQPQHF
TRBV14	CASSQVRDHEQFF
TRBV24-1	CATQGAAPYNEQFF
TRBV27	CASSRPAGPNTEAFF
TRBV9	CASSASPSSDTQYF
TRBV7-2	CASSLGGLVGAGETQYF
TRBV5-1	CASSRTGTDNSPLHF
TRBV4-3	CASSQPGTTGNNEQFF